This T cell receptor beta chain was obtained from a study of beta chain features in type 1 diabetes (dated 2018 in TCRdb). Study-wide context: Mean age, gender distribution, total cell number and subset yield were not different between patients and healthy donors. In the study, TCRB repertoires of sorted circulating CD4+ T cell subsets from recently diagnosed type 1 diabetes patients were compared with those of matched healthy donors. A total of around 100 million sorted cells were examined across all samples, and RNA yield correlated strongly with the number of cells per subset. Naive and central memory subsets were obtained from all 30 or so donors, but regulatory and stem cell-like memory subsets were isolated from only 8 patients and roughly eight healthy donors.

Overall results and qualifications from the work: Because small numbers of individuals were included in the HLA sub-analyses, any influence of HLA type on TCRB rearrangement was left unresolved. A moderate but significant shortening of TCRB CDR3 length was observed in type 1 diabetes patients in all four CD4+ subsets. Because cDNA was sequenced instead of genomic DNA, highly expressing activated cells could be over-represented, though the groups showed no difference in activation or CD3 levels. The naive, central memory and regulatory TCRB repertoires appeared to resemble one another more closely among patients than among healthy donors. Fewer insertions and more nucleotide deletions at VDJ recombination sites were observed in patients with type 1 diabetes, implying thymic rearrangement abnormalities. Shorter templates might have been favored by PCR, but patient and control samples were amplified and corrected together, so both groups would have been affected equally by any skew.

All of the isolated RNA was reverse transcribed with the High Capacity cDNA Reverse Transcription Kit, so expressed TCRB transcripts were sequenced. Naive, central memory and regulatory T cell samples underwent deep immunoSEQ sequencing, averaging around 3.7 million total reads per sample. Sorted cells were lysed in RLT buffer, and RNA was extracted using DNase-treated RNeasy Micro or Mini kits according to cell number. Each cell subset was processed separately to prevent cross-contamination, with patient and healthy donor samples processed together. Using the immunoSEQ multiplex PCR, TCRB sequences were amplified from cDNA into 87-bp fragments spanning the CDR3 region. Sequencing of the amplicons was performed on the Illumina HiSeq platform. The authors processed their data as follows. PCR bias was corrected computationally using synthetic template baselines, and reads within Hamming distance 2 were collapsed, with unmergeable singletons discarded. Reads were aligned against IMGT to assign V, D and J genes, CDR3 length and insertions or deletions at six rearrangement sites. Within each subset, clonotype counts were normalized to sorted cell number, and only after that were true diversity and Gini coefficients computed with the tcR R package. Repertoire sharing was quantified using the overlap coefficient calculated on TCRB nucleotide sequences. TCRdb stores this immuneACCESS table with in-frame sequences only. Part of the clones is absent; in the studies checked, under half of the shortfall reflects unresolved V genes, and no reason is known for the rest. V, J and clone size derive from that table, while D and trimming were established from the DNA sequence. The sample has roughly 290,000 clones on record, 7% to 9% of them singletons. Roughly 1% of the sample lies in the top ten.

Looking up the germline V gene yields CDR1 MNHEY and CDR2 SVGAGI. The CDR3 runs 14 amino acids, cysteine and phenylalanine included. The entry retains the CDR3 DNA only, 42 bases that are in frame from base 1. The V end loses 7 bases and the J end loses 7 bases, and a stretch of 16 bases separates them. About this clone: The specificity of this receptor is unknown. The sample holds no much larger clone one base away, and base qualities are not on file.

A single peripheral blood draw of approximately 120 mL on average was collected from each donor into heparinised tubes. Naive, central memory, regulatory and stem cell-like memory CD4+ T cells were sorted on a BD FACSAria II using a panel including CD45RO, CCR7, CD25, CD127, CD95 and CD27. A purity above 95% was achieved for all sorted populations. Right away, PBMCs were isolated by Lymphoprep density gradient centrifugation and were stained directly, with no culture step. Samples were stained and sorted in pairs, with one healthy donor and one patient per experiment, so that batch effects were minimized.

The chain is assembled from TRBV6-5 and TRBJ1-4; tentative D gene TRBD1, with 5 bases matching. The TCR sequence derives from a young woman in good health. The sequencing sample was made of central memory CD4+ T cells from blood. The nucleotide sequence is TGTGCCAGCACCTATCGCAGGGAAAGTGAAAAACTGTTTTTT. Its translation is CASTYRRESEKLFF.